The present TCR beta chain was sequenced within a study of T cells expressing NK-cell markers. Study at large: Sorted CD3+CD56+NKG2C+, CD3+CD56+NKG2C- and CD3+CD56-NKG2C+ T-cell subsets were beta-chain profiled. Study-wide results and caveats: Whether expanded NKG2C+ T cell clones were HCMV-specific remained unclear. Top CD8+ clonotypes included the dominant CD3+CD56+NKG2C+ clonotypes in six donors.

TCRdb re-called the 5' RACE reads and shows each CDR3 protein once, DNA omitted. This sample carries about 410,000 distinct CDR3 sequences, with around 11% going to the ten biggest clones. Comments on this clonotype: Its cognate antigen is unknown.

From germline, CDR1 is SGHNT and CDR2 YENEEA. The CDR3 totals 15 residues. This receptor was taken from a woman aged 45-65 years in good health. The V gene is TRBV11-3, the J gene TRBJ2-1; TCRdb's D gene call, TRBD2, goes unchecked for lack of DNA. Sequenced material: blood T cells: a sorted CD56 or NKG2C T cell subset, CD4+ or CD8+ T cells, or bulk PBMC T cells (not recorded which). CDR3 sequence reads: CASSGLRDSRDEQFF.